Listed below are T cell receptor beta chains from one sample, sequenced in a study of cytomegalovirus exposure and HLA in healthy donors. Profiling relied on immunoSEQ multiplex PCR, and the TCRdb table lists in-frame clones only, not all of them. The sample yields over 110,000 clones, around three quarters seen once. Sequences were obtained from PBMCs. The source of these receptors is a man between 18 and 35 years old in good health and CMV-seronegative. Each CDR3 is given with its conserved first and last residue. Each record gives: V gene, D gene, clone size, J gene, CDR3 protein, CDR3 DNA. A D gene is named only where the DNA matches it firmly. Expanded clones get a size class; other rows say once, few or many, or leave the size out.

V: TRBV2; D: TRBD1; size: -; J: TRBJ1-5; CDR3: CASTGTGGISQPQHF; DNA: TGTGCCAGCACCGGCACAGGGGGAATCAGTCAGCCCCAGCATTTT
V: TRBV13; D: TRBD2; size: -; J: TRBJ2-7; CDR3: CASSLASGGAEQYF; DNA: TGTGCCAGCAGCTTAGCTAGCGGGGGGGCCGAGCAGTACTTC
V: TRBV19; D: -; size: once; J: TRBJ1-1; CDR3: CASREGNTEAFF; DNA: TGTGCCAGTAGGGAGGGGAACACTGAAGCTTTCTTT
V: TRBV15; D: -; size: -; J: TRBJ2-7; CDR3: CATSRQGIFLDEQYF; DNA: TGTGCCACCAGCAGGCAGGGTATATTCCTAGACGAGCAGTACTTC
V: TRBV6-5; D: -; size: few; J: TRBJ1-1; CDR3: CASSPAGNTEAFF; DNA: TGTGCCAGCAGCCCAGCAGGAAACACTGAAGCTTTCTTT
V: TRBV30; D: -; size: -; J: TRBJ1-5; CDR3: CAWSDLFGQPQHF; DNA: TGTGCCTGGAGTGACCTCTTCGGGCAGCCCCAGCATTTT
V: TRBV4-1; D: TRBD1; size: -; J: TRBJ2-5; CDR3: CASSQGQGLETQYF; DNA: TGCGCCAGCAGCCAAGGACAGGGTTTGGAGACCCAGTACTTC
V: TRBV13; D: TRBD1; size: few; J: TRBJ1-3; CDR3: CASSSRTGTISGNTIYF; DNA: TGTGCCAGCAGCTCACGGACAGGGACCATCTCTGGAAACACCATATATTTT
V: TRBV27; D: TRBD2; size: -; J: TRBJ2-2; CDR3: CASSFDREGNTGELFF; DNA: TGTGCCAGCAGTTTTGACCGGGAGGGGAACACCGGGGAGCTGTTTTTT
V: TRBV18; D: -; size: -; J: TRBJ1-6; CDR3: CASSPKLEGSPLHF; DNA: TGTGCCAGCTCACCAAAATTAGAGGGTTCACCCCTCCACTTT
V: TRBV7-9; D: -; size: -; J: TRBJ1-2; CDR3: CASSRGGLGSGYTF; DNA: TGTGCCAGCAGCCGAGGAGGTTTGGGGTCTGGCTACACCTTC
V: TRBV30; D: TRBD2; size: -; J: TRBJ2-3; CDR3: CAWTPGGDAQYF; DNA: TGTGCCTGGACTCCGGGGGGGGATGCGCAGTATTTT
V: TRBV7-2; D: -; size: -; J: TRBJ1-1; CDR3: CASSSRRGTEAFF; DNA: TGTGCCAGCAGCTCCCGGAGGGGAACTGAAGCTTTCTTT
V: TRBV5-1; D: TRBD2; size: -; J: TRBJ2-3; CDR3: CASSLAVSGGRTDTQYF; DNA: TGCGCCAGCAGCTTGGCGGTTAGCGGGGGCCGCACAGATACGCAGTATTTT
V: TRBV5-1; D: TRBD1; size: -; J: TRBJ2-7; CDR3: CASSELDRSFEQYF; DNA: TGCGCCAGCAGCGAACTGGACAGGTCGTTCGAGCAGTACTTC
V: TRBV27; D: -; size: -; J: TRBJ1-6; CDR3: CASSFRGVNSPLHF; DNA: TGTGCCAGCAGTTTCAGGGGAGTAAATTCACCCCTCCACTTT
V: TRBV7-2; D: -; size: -; J: TRBJ2-1; CDR3: CASSWGDYNEQFF; DNA: TGTGCCAGCTCCTGGGGGGATTACAATGAGCAGTTCTTC
V: TRBV10-2; D: -; size: -; J: TRBJ1-5; CDR3: CASSPQGGGQPQHF; DNA: TGCGCCAGCAGTCCGCAGGGAGGTGGGCAGCCCCAGCATTTT
V: TRBV7-9; D: -; size: -; J: TRBJ2-7; CDR3: CASSSQTGAYEQYF; DNA: TGTGCCAGCAGCTCCCAGACTGGAGCCTACGAGCAGTACTTC
V: TRBV27; D: -; size: once; J: TRBJ1-5; CDR3: CASSLVGGSRNQPQHF; DNA: TGTGCCAGCAGTTTAGTGGGGGGAAGTCGCAATCAGCCCCAGCATTTT
V: TRBV6-5; D: -; size: few; J: TRBJ2-7; CDR3: CASNAQGPYEQYF; DNA: TGTGCCAGCAATGCCCAGGGTCCGTACGAGCAGTACTTC
V: TRBV6-5; D: TRBD1; size: -; J: TRBJ1-3; CDR3: CASSYSRDSPIYF; DNA: TGTGCCAGCAGTTACTCGCGGGACAGCCCCATATATTTT
V: TRBV4-2; D: TRBD2; size: -; J: TRBJ2-5; CDR3: CASSQASKPGLAEETQYF; DNA: TGTGCCAGCAGCCAAGCGTCGAAACCGGGACTAGCGGAAGAGACCCAGTACTTC
V: TRBV5-6; D: -; size: -; J: TRBJ1-3; CDR3: CASSLNGVHGNTIYF; DNA: TGTGCCAGCAGCTTGAACGGGGTTCATGGAAACACCATATATTTT
V: TRBV2; D: -; size: -; J: TRBJ1-1; CDR3: CASKSDTNTEAFF; DNA: TGTGCCAGCAAGTCGGACACGAACACTGAAGCTTTCTTT
V: TRBV5-5; D: TRBD1; size: few; J: TRBJ1-1; CDR3: CASRTGQGMNTEAFF; DNA: TGTGCCAGCAGAACCGGACAGGGAATGAACACTGAAGCTTTCTTT
V: TRBV15; D: TRBD1; size: -; J: TRBJ1-2; CDR3: CATSREDAGQSYNYGYTF; DNA: TGTGCCACCAGCAGAGAGGATGCGGGACAGAGCTACAACTATGGCTACACCTTC
V: TRBV2; D: TRBD2; size: -; J: TRBJ2-3; CDR3: CASSAGGPGDTQYF; DNA: TGTGCCAGCAGTGCGGGGGGGCCAGGAGATACGCAGTATTTT
V: TRBV19; D: -; size: -; J: TRBJ1-5; CDR3: CASSIDRKLNQPQHF; DNA: TGTGCCAGTAGTATAGATCGTAAGCTCAATCAGCCCCAGCATTTT
V: TRBV10-3; D: -; size: few; J: TRBJ1-1; CDR3: CAISTLPAANTEAFF; DNA: TGTGCCATCAGTACCCTTCCTGCGGCGAACACTGAAGCTTTCTTT